This T cell receptor (beta chain) was profiled in a study of breast tumors, draining lymph nodes, adjacent tissues. Axillary draining lymph nodes of breast cancer patients supplied the node samples. TCRdb processed the multiplex PCR reads anew with MiXCR; each CDR3 protein has one entry. The sample lists around 170,000 distinct CDR3 sequences, 25% to 40% occurring once. General study findings and limits: Tumor repertoires ranked between lymph nodes and nontumor tissue in diversity, with V and J gene preferences. Luminal-like breast cancer showed significantly greater tumor-nontumor repertoire similarity than basal-like breast cancer did. Data fit most tumor T cells coming from lymph node, expanding in tumor. Tumor T cell lymph node origin was a supported hypothesis, not proven.

The CDR3 runs to 14 residues. Germline V gene lookup returns CDR1 GTSNPN and CDR2 SVGIG (reference sequence). Trimming removed 5 bases from V and 5 bases from J; junction bases left unmatched: 7. Remarks on this clonotype: Its antigen is unknown. No conserved phenylalanine or tryptophan is present at the end of the CDR3, so a read error is the likely explanation.

This TCR was recovered from a female donor with breast cancer. Some clones in this sample may be carry-over from other donors' samples. The gene calls are TRBV30 and TRBJ2-5; 11 nucleotides agree with TRBD1. Sequenced: axillary lymph node tissue. The CDR3 DNA reads TGTGCCTGGGGTAAAGGACAGGGGGCGGAGACCCAGTACTCC. This codes for CAWGKGQGAETQYS.